Presented here are 3 T cell receptor beta chains from one specimen sequenced in a study of blood T cell repertoires in COVID-19 (TCRdb year 2020). Library method: the immunoSEQ multiplex PCR assay. TCRdb carries this immuneACCESS record with in-frame sequences only. Its versions omit some clonotypes, under half of them owing to an unresolved V gene in the studies checked, with the rest unexplained. Counted in this sample were about 220,000 clones; approximately 82% of them appeared once. The ten most abundant clones make up 9.7% of the sample. What was sequenced was peripheral blood. The receptors stem from a man in his fifties or sixties with active or convalescent COVID-19.

This chain joins TRBV2 and TRBJ1-6, with 10 bases matching TRBD1. Germline CDR1 is SNHLY and CDR2 is FYNNEI. Unmatched junction bases numbered 1, after V lost 5 bases and J lost 0 bases. This CDR3 has 16 amino acids. CDR3 nucleotides: TGTGCCAGCAGTCGGACAGGGGGCTCCTATAATTCACCCCTCCACTTT. It codes for CASSRTGGSYNSPLHF. The whole variable domain, remainder taken from reference TRBV2 and TRBJ1-6, is EPEVTQTPSHQVTQMGQEVILRCVPISNHLYFYWYRQILGQKVEFLVSFYNNEISEKSEIFDDQFSVERPDGSNFTLKIRSTKLEDSAMYFCASSRTGGSYNSPLHFGNGTRLTVT.

This clone was observed a single time. The V call is TRBV5-1, the J call TRBJ2-3; 10 bases align to TRBD2. This CDR3 contains 16 residues. Per the germline V gene, CDR1 is SGHRS and CDR2 is YFSETQ. V lost 6 bases and J lost 0; bases outside the gene matches: 7. The CDR3 loop reads CASTTLTSGSTDTQYF. The CDR3 nucleotides read TGCGCCAGCACCACATTGACTAGCGGGAGCACAGATACGCAGTATTTT.

Here the CDR3 DNA reads TGTGCCAGCAGTGGACAGGGACGATCTCAGCCCCAGCATTTT. It yields the protein CASSGQGRSQPQHF. The rearrangement uses TRBV6-2 or TRBV6-3 and TRBJ1-5; TRBD1 matches 8 bases. V lost 5 bases and J lost 6; bases outside the gene matches: 6. CDR1 and CDR2 (germline): MNHEY, SVGEGT. This CDR3 spans 14 amino acids.